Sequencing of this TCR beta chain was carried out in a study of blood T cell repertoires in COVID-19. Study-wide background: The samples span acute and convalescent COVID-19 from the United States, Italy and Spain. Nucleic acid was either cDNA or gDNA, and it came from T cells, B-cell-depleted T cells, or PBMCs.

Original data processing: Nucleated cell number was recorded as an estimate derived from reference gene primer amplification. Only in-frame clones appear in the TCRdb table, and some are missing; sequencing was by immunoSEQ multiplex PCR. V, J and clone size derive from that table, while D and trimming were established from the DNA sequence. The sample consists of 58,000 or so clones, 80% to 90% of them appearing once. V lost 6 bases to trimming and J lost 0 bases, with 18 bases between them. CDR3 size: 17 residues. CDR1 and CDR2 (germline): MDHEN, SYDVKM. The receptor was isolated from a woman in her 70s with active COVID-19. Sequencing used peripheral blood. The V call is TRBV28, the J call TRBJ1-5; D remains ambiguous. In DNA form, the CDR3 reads TGTGCCAGCAGCTCGGGGAAAACCCTATATAGCAATCAGCCCCAGCATTTT. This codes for CASSSGKTLYSNQPQHF.